This record covers a single T cell receptor beta chain. These data belong to a study of identifying expanded T cells in peripheral blood. The assay was immunoSEQ multiplex PCR, and TCRdb's table has in-frame clones only and misses some. The data show around 99,000 clones, about 87% seen once. During the collection period, no donor immune events like infections were recorded. CDR3 length equals 14 residues. Germline CDR1 KGHSH, CDR2 LQKENI. The germline V and J ends were trimmed by 8 bases and 5 bases, with 15 bases remaining between them. What was sequenced was blood. The receptor comes from a person aged 18 to 70 in good health. This chain links TRBV18 with TRBJ2-2; the D is unclear. CDR3 residues: CASPQPERTGELFF. The CDR3 bases are TGTGCCAGCCCCCAGCCCGAGAGGACCGGGGAGCTGTTTTTT.